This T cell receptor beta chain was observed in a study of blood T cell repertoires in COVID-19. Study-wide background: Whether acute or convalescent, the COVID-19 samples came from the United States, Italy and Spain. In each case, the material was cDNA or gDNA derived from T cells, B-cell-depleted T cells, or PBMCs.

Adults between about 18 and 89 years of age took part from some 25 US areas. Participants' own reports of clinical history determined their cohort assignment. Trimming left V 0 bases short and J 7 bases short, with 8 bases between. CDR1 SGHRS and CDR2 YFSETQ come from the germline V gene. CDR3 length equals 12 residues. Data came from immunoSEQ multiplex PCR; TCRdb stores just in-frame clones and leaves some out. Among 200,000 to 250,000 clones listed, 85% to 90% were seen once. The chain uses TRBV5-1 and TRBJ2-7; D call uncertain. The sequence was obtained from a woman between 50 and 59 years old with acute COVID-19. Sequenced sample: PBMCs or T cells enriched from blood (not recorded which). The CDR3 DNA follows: TGCGCCAGCAGCTTGGATCTCTCTGAGCAGTACTTC. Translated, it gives CASSLDLSEQYF.